These T cell receptor beta chains were read from a single sample in a study of CD8 T cells in ankylosing spondylitis. TCRdb fed the 5' RACE reads into MiXCR, producing one record per CDR3 protein. The sample includes about 360,000 distinct CDR3 sequences, 20% to 25% of them seen just once. Sequencing was performed on blood, either unsorted or a sorted T cell fraction (not recorded which). The receptors originated from a male donor with ankylosing spondylitis or in good health (not recorded which). The CDR3 runs from the conserved cysteine through the conserved F or W. Each record gives: clone size, V gene, J gene, CDR3 length, D gene, CDR3 protein, CDR3 DNA. A D gene is named only where the DNA matches it firmly. Clone size, where shown, is once, few, many, or a class for clones that have expanded.

clone_size: few; v_call: TRBV20-1; j_call: TRBJ2-7; cdr3_length: 14; d_call: .; cdr3_aa: CSARELAQTYEQYF; cdr3_nt: TGCAGTGCTAGAGAATTAGCGCAGACCTACGAGCAGTACTTC
clone_size: few; v_call: TRBV7-9; j_call: TRBJ2-1; cdr3_length: 12; d_call: .; cdr3_aa: CASGRNDREQFF; cdr3_nt: TGTGCCAGTGGGAGGAACGACAGAGAGCAGTTCTTC
clone_size: few; v_call: TRBV10-3; j_call: TRBJ1-4; cdr3_length: 14; d_call: TRBD1; cdr3_aa: CATSGTGGNEKLFF; cdr3_nt: TGTGCCACCTCCGGGACAGGGGGGAATGAAAAACTGTTTTTT
clone_size: .; v_call: TRBV19; j_call: TRBJ1-5; cdr3_length: 16; d_call: TRBD1; cdr3_aa: CASSPGQGRWNQPQHF; cdr3_nt: TGTGCCAGTAGCCCGGGACAGGGGCGGTGGAATCAGCCCCAGCATTTT
clone_size: .; v_call: TRBV9; j_call: TRBJ2-3; cdr3_length: 14; d_call: .; cdr3_aa: CASSVLEATDTQYF; cdr3_nt: TGTGCCAGCAGCGTATTGGAGGCCACAGATACGCAGTATTTT
clone_size: few; v_call: TRBV12-3/TRBV12-4; j_call: TRBJ2-3; cdr3_length: 15; d_call: .; cdr3_aa: CASSFVSSSTDTQYF; cdr3_nt: TGTGCCAGCAGTTTTGTCAGTTCTAGCACAGATACGCAGTATTTT
clone_size: .; v_call: TRBV27; j_call: TRBJ2-7; cdr3_length: 14; d_call: TRBD1; cdr3_aa: CASKDPGQTYEQYF; cdr3_nt: TGTGCCAGCAAAGATCCGGGACAGACCTACGAGCAGTACTTC
clone_size: .; v_call: TRBV7-2; j_call: TRBJ2-7; cdr3_length: 16; d_call: TRBD2; cdr3_aa: CASSLHSGGISYEQYF; cdr3_nt: TGTGCCAGCAGCTTACACAGCGGGGGGATCTCCTACGAGCAGTACTTC
clone_size: .; v_call: TRBV30; j_call: TRBJ2-3; cdr3_length: 12; d_call: .; cdr3_aa: CAWSVVADTQYF; cdr3_nt: TGTGCCTGGAGTGTAGTTGCAGATACGCAGTATTTT
clone_size: .; v_call: TRBV7-9; j_call: TRBJ2-1; cdr3_length: 16; d_call: TRBD1; cdr3_aa: CASSFEQGSSYNEQFF; cdr3_nt: TGTGCCAGCAGCTTCGAACAGGGGTCTTCCTACAATGAGCAGTTCTTC
clone_size: .; v_call: TRBV28; j_call: TRBJ1-2; cdr3_length: 14; d_call: .; cdr3_aa: CASTPTGTNYGYTF; cdr3_nt: TGTGCCAGCACACCCACCGGGACGAACTATGGCTACACCTTC
clone_size: many; v_call: TRBV29-1; j_call: TRBJ2-1; cdr3_length: 13; d_call: .; cdr3_aa: CSGYEVTDNEQFF; cdr3_nt: TGCAGCGGCTACGAGGTTACGGACAATGAGCAGTTCTTC
clone_size: .; v_call: TRBV6-4; j_call: TRBJ2-1; cdr3_length: 14; d_call: TRBD1; cdr3_aa: CASSPGTGANEQFF; cdr3_nt: TGTGCCAGCAGCCCCGGGACAGGGGCCAATGAGCAGTTCTTC
clone_size: .; v_call: TRBV11-1; j_call: TRBJ2-3; cdr3_length: 16; d_call: .; cdr3_aa: CASSLETGLGTDTQYF; cdr3_nt: TGTGCCAGCAGCTTAGAGACAGGTTTGGGCACAGATACGCAGTATTTT
clone_size: .; v_call: TRBV7-9; j_call: TRBJ2-1; cdr3_length: 17; d_call: .; cdr3_aa: CASSLSGQGRSYNEQFF; cdr3_nt: TGTGCCAGCAGCTTAAGTGGGCAGGGCAGGTCCTACAATGAGCAGTTCTTC
clone_size: .; v_call: TRBV18; j_call: TRBJ1-2; cdr3_length: 14; d_call: .; cdr3_aa: CASSPLTDPYGYTF; cdr3_nt: TGTGCCAGCTCACCCTTGACGGACCCCTATGGCTACACCTTC
clone_size: few; v_call: TRBV7-9; j_call: TRBJ2-1; cdr3_length: 16; d_call: .; cdr3_aa: CASSLADVDPQPGQFF; cdr3_nt: TGTGCCAGCAGCTTAGCGGACGTCGACCCCCAGCCGGGGCAGTTCTTC
clone_size: few; v_call: TRBV7-8; j_call: TRBJ2-5; cdr3_length: 16; d_call: TRBD2; cdr3_aa: CASSPRGGGSQETQYF; cdr3_nt: TGTGCCAGCAGCCCACGGGGCGGGGGGTCCCAAGAGACCCAGTACTTC
clone_size: .; v_call: TRBV29-1; j_call: TRBJ2-3; cdr3_length: 14; d_call: .; cdr3_aa: CSVEDRQGTDTQYF; cdr3_nt: TGCAGCGTTGAAGATCGGCAGGGCACAGATACGCAGTATTTT
clone_size: few; v_call: TRBV29-1; j_call: TRBJ2-7; cdr3_length: 14; d_call: TRBD2; cdr3_aa: CSVTGLADSYEQYF; cdr3_nt: TGCAGCGTGACGGGACTAGCGGACTCCTACGAGCAGTACTTC
clone_size: .; v_call: TRBV2; j_call: TRBJ1-1; cdr3_length: 14; d_call: .; cdr3_aa: CASRQGRLNTEAFF; cdr3_nt: TGTGCCAGCAGACAGGGACGGTTGAACACTGAAGCTTTCTTT
clone_size: .; v_call: TRBV2; j_call: TRBJ2-1; cdr3_length: 13; d_call: .; cdr3_aa: CASSEEPYNEQFF; cdr3_nt: TGTGCCAGCAGTGAGGAACCTTACAATGAGCAGTTCTTC
clone_size: few; v_call: TRBV7-9; j_call: TRBJ2-7; cdr3_length: 13; d_call: .; cdr3_aa: CASRNPSEGEQYF; cdr3_nt: TGTGCCAGCAGGAACCCATCGGAGGGCGAGCAGTACTTC
clone_size: .; v_call: TRBV5-6; j_call: TRBJ1-2; cdr3_length: 12; d_call: TRBD1; cdr3_aa: CASTTGDYGYTF; cdr3_nt: TGTGCCAGCACCACAGGGGACTATGGCTACACCTTC
clone_size: .; v_call: TRBV28; j_call: TRBJ2-7; cdr3_length: 14; d_call: .; cdr3_aa: CASSPSVGPYEQYF; cdr3_nt: TGTGCCAGCAGCCCTTCGGTAGGGCCTTACGAGCAGTACTTC
clone_size: few; v_call: TRBV29-1; j_call: TRBJ2-1; cdr3_length: 10; d_call: .; cdr3_aa: CSVVYNEQFF; cdr3_nt: TGCAGCGTCGTGTACAATGAGCAGTTCTTC
clone_size: .; v_call: TRBV9; j_call: TRBJ2-7; cdr3_length: 15; d_call: .; cdr3_aa: CASSVGGQSSYEQYF; cdr3_nt: TGTGCCAGCAGCGTAGGCGGACAGAGCTCCTACGAGCAGTACTTC
clone_size: .; v_call: TRBV7-9; j_call: TRBJ1-1; cdr3_length: 12; d_call: .; cdr3_aa: CASSLESGPTFF; cdr3_nt: TGTGCCAGCAGCTTAGAATCCGGTCCGACTTTCTTT
clone_size: .; v_call: TRBV6-5; j_call: TRBJ2-7; cdr3_length: 15; d_call: TRBD1; cdr3_aa: CASSYSTGGVYEQYF; cdr3_nt: TGTGCCAGCAGTTACTCGACAGGGGGAGTCTACGAGCAGTACTTC
clone_size: few; v_call: TRBV4-1; j_call: TRBJ2-7; cdr3_length: 14; d_call: .; cdr3_aa: CASSPEGGDYEQYF; cdr3_nt: TGCGCCAGCAGCCCCGAGGGTGGCGACTACGAGCAGTACTTC
clone_size: few; v_call: TRBV12-3/TRBV12-4; j_call: TRBJ2-7; cdr3_length: 15; d_call: .; cdr3_aa: CASSSTHTPHYEQYF; cdr3_nt: TGTGCCAGCTCGTCGACGCACACCCCCCACTACGAGCAGTACTTC
clone_size: many; v_call: TRBV4-1; j_call: TRBJ2-2; cdr3_length: 13; d_call: .; cdr3_aa: CASSQATSGELFF; cdr3_nt: TGCGCCAGCAGCCAAGCGACTAGCGGGGAGCTGTTTTTT
clone_size: once; v_call: TRBV27; j_call: TRBJ2-5; cdr3_length: 17; d_call: TRBD2; cdr3_aa: CASSRRLAGLVQETQYF; cdr3_nt: TGTGCCAGCAGTCGCCGACTAGCAGGGCTCGTACAAGAGACCCAGTACTTC
clone_size: .; v_call: TRBV20-1; j_call: TRBJ2-3; cdr3_length: 12; d_call: TRBD2; cdr3_aa: CSAGTTSDTQYF; cdr3_nt: TGCAGTGCTGGGACTACCTCGGATACGCAGTATTTT
clone_size: few; v_call: TRBV12-3/TRBV12-4; j_call: TRBJ2-7; cdr3_length: 15; d_call: .; cdr3_aa: CASSFGGASRYEQYF; cdr3_nt: TGTGCCAGCAGTTTTGGGGGGGCGAGTCGCTACGAGCAGTACTTC
clone_size: few; v_call: TRBV9; j_call: TRBJ2-3; cdr3_length: 16; d_call: .; cdr3_aa: CASSVPRDSSTDTQYF; cdr3_nt: TGTGCCAGCAGCGTCCCACGCGACTCTAGCACAGATACGCAGTATTTT
clone_size: .; v_call: TRBV20-1; j_call: TRBJ2-7; cdr3_length: 13; d_call: TRBD1; cdr3_aa: CSVPGQDPYEQYF; cdr3_nt: TGCAGTGTCCCGGGACAGGATCCCTACGAGCAGTACTTC
clone_size: .; v_call: TRBV7-2; j_call: TRBJ2-3; cdr3_length: 17; d_call: .; cdr3_aa: CASSLGVGAVSTDTQYF; cdr3_nt: TGTGCCAGCAGCTTAGGTGTTGGGGCAGTTAGCACAGATACGCAGTATTTT
clone_size: many; v_call: TRBV7-9; j_call: TRBJ2-7; cdr3_length: 11; d_call: .; cdr3_aa: CASSRIYEQYF; cdr3_nt: TGTGCCAGCAGCCGAATCTACGAGCAGTACTTC
clone_size: few; v_call: TRBV4-1; j_call: TRBJ1-3; cdr3_length: 15; d_call: .; cdr3_aa: CASSQDRSSGNTIYF; cdr3_nt: TGCGCCAGCAGCCAAGACAGGAGCTCTGGAAACACCATATATTTT
clone_size: few; v_call: TRBV5-1; j_call: TRBJ2-3; cdr3_length: 16; d_call: .; cdr3_aa: CASSLALATKRDTQYF; cdr3_nt: TGCGCCAGCAGCTTGGCCCTAGCGACTAAGAGAGATACGCAGTATTTT
clone_size: .; v_call: TRBV2; j_call: TRBJ2-3; cdr3_length: 17; d_call: TRBD2; cdr3_aa: CASRGLAGGQYTDTQYF; cdr3_nt: TGTGCCAGCCGAGGACTAGCGGGCGGCCAATACACAGATACGCAGTATTTT